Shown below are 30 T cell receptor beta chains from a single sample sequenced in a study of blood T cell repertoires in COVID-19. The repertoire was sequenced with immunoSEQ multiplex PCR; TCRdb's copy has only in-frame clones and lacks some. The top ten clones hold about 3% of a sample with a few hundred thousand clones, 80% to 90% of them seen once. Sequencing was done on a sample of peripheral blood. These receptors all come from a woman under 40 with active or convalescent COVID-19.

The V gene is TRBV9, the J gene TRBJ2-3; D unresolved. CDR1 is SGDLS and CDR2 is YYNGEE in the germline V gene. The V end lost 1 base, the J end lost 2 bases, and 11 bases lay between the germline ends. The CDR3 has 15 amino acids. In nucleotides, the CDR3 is TGTGCCAGCAGCGTACTAGGCGCTCCCACAGATACGCAGTATTTT. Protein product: CASSVLGAPTDTQYF.

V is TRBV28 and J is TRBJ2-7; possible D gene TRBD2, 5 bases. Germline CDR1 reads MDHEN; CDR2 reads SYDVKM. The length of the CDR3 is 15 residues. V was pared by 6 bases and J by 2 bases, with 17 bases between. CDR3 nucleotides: TGTGCCAGCAGCCCAAGGACTTTTTTAACCTACGAGCAGTACTTC. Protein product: CASSPRTFLTYEQYF.

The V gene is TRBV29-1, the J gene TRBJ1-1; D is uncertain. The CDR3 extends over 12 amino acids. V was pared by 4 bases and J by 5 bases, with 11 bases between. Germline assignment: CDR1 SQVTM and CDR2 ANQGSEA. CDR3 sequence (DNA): TGCAGCGTTGGACACGTAGAGACTGAAGCTTTCTTT. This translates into CSVGHVETEAFF.

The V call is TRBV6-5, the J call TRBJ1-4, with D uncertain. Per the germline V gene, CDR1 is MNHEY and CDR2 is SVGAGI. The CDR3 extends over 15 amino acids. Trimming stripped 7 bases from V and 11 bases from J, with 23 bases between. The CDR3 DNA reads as TGTGCCAGCACCAAATCGCCCGGAGGGTTTTCGAAACTGTTTTTT. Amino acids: CASTKSPGGFSKLFF.

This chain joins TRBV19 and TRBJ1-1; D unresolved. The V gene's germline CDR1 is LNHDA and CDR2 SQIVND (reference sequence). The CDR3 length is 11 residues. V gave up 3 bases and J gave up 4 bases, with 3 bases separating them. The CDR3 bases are TGTGCCAGTAGTATCTTCACTGAAGCTTTCTTT. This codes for CASSIFTEAFF.

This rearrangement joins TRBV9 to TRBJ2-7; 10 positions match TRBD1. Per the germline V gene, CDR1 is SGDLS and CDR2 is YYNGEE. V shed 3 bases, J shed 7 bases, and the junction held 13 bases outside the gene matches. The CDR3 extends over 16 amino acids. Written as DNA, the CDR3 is TGTGCCAGCAGCGAAGCACCGGGACAGGGGATGGGGGAGCAGTACTTC. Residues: CASSEAPGQGMGEQYF.

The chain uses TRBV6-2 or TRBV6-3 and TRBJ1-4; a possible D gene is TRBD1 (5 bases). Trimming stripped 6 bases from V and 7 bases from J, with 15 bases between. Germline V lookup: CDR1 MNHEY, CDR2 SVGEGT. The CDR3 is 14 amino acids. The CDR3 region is CASSLSLRVEKLFF. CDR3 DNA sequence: TGTGCCAGCAGCCTATCCCTCAGGGTTGAAAAACTGTTTTTT.

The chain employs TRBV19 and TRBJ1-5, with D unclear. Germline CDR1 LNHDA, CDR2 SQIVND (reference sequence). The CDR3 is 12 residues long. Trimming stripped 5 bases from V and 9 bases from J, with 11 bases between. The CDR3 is CASSPPTGPQHF. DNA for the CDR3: TGTGCCAGTAGTCCCCCCACGGGGCCCCAGCATTTT. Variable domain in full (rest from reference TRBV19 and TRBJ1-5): DGGITQSPKYLFRKEGQNVTLSCEQNLNHDAMYWYRQDPGQGLRLIYYSQIVNDFQKGDIAEGYSVSREKKESFPLTVTSAQKNPTAFYLCASSPPTGPQHFGDGTRLSIL.

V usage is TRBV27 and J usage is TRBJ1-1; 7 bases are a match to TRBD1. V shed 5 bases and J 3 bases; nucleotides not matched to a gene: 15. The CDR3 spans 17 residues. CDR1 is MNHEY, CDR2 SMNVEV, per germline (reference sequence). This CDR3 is CASSTQLSGGLDTEAFF. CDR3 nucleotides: TGTGCCAGCAGTACCCAATTGTCAGGGGGTCTGGACACTGAAGCTTTCTTT.

The DNA for the CDR3 is TGTGCCAGCAGCCGTATGAACACTGAAGCTTTCTTT. Protein product: CASSRMNTEAFF. This sequence joins TRBV5-5 and TRBJ1-1; unclear D gene. With 4 bases removed from V and 0 bases from J, the gap between germline ends came to 4 bases. CDR1 and CDR2 from the germline V gene are SGHKS and YYEKEE (reference sequence). This CDR3 spans 12 amino acids.

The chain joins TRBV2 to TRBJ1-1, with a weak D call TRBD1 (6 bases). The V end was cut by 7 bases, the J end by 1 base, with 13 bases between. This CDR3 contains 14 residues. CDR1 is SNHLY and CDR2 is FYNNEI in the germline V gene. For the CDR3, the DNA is TGTGCCAGCACCCCGGGGGGGCCGAACACTGAAGCTTTCTTT. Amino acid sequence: CASTPGGPNTEAFF.

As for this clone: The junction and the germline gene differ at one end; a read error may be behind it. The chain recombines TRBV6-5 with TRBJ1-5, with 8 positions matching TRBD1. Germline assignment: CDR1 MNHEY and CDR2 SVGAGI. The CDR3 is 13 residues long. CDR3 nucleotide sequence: TGTGCCGGCAGCTGGACAGGGAATCAGCCCCAGCATTTT. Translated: CAGSWTGNQPQHF.

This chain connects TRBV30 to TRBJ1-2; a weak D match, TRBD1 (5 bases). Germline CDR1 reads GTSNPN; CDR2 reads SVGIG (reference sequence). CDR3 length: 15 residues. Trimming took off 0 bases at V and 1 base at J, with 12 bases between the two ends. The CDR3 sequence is CAWSVGGSINYGYTF. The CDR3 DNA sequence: TGTGCCTGGAGTGTGGGGGGATCAATTAACTATGGCTACACCTTC.

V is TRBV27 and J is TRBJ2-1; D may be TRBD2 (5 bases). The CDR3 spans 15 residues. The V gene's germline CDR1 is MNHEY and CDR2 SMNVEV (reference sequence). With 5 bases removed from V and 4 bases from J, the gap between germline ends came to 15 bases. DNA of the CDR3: TGTGCCAGCAGTCAAGACCGGGGTTCGTACAATGAGCAGTTCTTC. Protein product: CASSQDRGSYNEQFF.

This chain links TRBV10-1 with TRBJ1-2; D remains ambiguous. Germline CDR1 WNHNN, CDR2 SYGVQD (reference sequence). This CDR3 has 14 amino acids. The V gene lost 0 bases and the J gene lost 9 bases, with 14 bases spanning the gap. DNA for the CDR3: TGCGCCAGCAGTGAGTCGGGCAGCCCCTGGAGCTACACCTTC. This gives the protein CASSESGSPWSYTF.

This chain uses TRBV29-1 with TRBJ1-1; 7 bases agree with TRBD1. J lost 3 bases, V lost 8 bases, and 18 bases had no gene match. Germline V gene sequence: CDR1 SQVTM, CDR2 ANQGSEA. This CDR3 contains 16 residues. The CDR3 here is CSYKFHLTGMDTEAFF. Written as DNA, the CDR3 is TGCAGCTACAAATTTCACCTGACAGGGATGGACACTGAAGCTTTCTTT.

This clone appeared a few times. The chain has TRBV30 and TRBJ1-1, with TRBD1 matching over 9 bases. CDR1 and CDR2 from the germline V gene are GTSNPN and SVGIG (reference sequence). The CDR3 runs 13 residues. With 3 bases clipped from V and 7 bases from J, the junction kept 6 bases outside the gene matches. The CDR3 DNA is TGTGCCTGGAGCTTGACAGGGGGAGGTGAAGCTTTCTTT. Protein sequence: CAWSLTGGGEAFF.

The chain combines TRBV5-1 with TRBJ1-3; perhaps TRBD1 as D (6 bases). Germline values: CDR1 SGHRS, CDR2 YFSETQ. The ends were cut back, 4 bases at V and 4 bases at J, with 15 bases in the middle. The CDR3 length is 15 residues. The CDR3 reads CASSPAGTQGNTIYF. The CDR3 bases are TGCGCCAGCAGCCCCGCCGGGACACAAGGAAACACCATATATTTT.

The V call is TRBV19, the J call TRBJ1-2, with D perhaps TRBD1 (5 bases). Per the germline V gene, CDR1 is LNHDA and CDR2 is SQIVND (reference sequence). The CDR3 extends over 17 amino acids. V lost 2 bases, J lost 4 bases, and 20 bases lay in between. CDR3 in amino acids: CASSISGRPGGGYGYTF. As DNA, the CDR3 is TGTGCCAGTAGTATATCGGGACGGCCTGGGGGGGGCTATGGCTACACCTTC.

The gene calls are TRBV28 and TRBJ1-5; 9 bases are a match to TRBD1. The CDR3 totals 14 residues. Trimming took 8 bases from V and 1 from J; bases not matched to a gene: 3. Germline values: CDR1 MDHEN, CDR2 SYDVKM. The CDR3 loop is CASQTGGSNQPQHF. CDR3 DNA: TGTGCCAGCCAAACAGGGGGCAGCAATCAGCCCCAGCATTTT.

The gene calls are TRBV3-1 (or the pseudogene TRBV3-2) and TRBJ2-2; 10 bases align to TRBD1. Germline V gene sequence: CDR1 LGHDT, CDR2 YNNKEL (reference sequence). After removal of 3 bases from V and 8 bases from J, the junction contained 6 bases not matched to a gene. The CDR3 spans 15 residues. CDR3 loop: CASSHAGQGFGELFF. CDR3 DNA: TGTGCCAGCAGCCACGCGGGACAGGGGTTTGGGGAGCTGTTTTTT.

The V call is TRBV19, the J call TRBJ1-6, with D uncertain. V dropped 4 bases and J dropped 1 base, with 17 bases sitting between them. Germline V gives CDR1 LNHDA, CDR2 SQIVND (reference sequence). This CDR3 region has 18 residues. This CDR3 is CASSKETFTRSYNSPLHF. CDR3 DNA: TGTGCCAGTAGTAAGGAGACCTTTACTCGTTCCTATAATTCACCCCTCCACTTT.

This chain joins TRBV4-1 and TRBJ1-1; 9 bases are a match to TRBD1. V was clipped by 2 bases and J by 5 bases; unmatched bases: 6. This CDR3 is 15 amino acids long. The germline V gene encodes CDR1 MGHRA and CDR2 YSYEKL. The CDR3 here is CASSQTGTGITEAFF. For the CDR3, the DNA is TGCGCCAGCAGCCAAACCGGGACAGGGATTACTGAAGCTTTCTTT.

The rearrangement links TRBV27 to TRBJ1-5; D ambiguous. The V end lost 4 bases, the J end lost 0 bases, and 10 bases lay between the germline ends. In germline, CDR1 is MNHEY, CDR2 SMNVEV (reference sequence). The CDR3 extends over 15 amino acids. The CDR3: CASSSERDSNQPQHF. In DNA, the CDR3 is TGTGCCAGCAGTTCGGAGAGAGATAGCAATCAGCCCCAGCATTTT.

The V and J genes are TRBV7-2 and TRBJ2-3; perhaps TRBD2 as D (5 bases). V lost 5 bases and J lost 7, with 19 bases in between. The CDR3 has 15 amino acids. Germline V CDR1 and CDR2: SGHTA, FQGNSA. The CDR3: CASSPPGLVQNTQYF. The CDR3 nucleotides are TGTGCCAGCAGCCCTCCCGGACTGGTCCAAAATACGCAGTATTTT.

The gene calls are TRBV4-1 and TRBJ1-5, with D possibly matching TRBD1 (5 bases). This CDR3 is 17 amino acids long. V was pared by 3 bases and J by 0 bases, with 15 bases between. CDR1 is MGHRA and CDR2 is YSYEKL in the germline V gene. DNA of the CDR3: TGCGCCAGCAGCCACCCGACAGAATCATATAGCAATCAGCCCCAGCATTTT. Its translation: CASSHPTESYSNQPQHF.

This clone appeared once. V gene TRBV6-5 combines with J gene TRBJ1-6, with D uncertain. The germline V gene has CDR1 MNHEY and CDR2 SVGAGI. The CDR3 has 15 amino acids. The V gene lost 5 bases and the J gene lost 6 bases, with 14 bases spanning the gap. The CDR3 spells CASSPTTTGNSPLHF. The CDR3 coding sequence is TGTGCCAGCAGTCCTACTACGACGGGTAATTCACCCCTCCACTTT.

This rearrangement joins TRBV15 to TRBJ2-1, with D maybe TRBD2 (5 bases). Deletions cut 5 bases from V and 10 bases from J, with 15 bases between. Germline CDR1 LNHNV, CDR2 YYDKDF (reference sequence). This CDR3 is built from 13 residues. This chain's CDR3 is CATSGRGQSEQFF. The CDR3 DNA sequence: TGTGCCACCAGCGGGAGAGGGCAGTCAGAGCAGTTCTTC.

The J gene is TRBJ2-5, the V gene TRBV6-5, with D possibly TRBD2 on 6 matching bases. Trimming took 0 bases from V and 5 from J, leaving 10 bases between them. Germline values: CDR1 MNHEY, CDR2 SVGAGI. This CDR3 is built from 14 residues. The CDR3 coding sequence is TGTGCCAGCAGTTACTCGAACCTAGCGGAGACCCAGTACTTC. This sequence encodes CASSYSNLAETQYF.

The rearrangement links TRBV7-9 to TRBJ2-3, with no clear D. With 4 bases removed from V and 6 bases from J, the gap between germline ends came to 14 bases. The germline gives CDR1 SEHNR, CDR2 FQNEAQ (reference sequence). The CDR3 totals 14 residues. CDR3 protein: CASSSDLGSDTQYF. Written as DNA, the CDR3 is TGTGCCAGCAGCTCCGATTTGGGTAGCGATACGCAGTATTTT.